This TCR beta chain was identified during a study of T cells in Graves' hyperthyroidism and ophthalmopathy. Study-level findings and limits: Researchers found most expanded thyroid clonotypes above 0.001 in blood as well. A model of 13 V-J features distinguished ophthalmopathy from stable hyperthyroidism.

The CDR3 consists of 15 residues. Trimming pared 4 bases from V and 4 bases from J, leaving 16 bases between. TCR beta CDR3 region amplification was performed from RNA transcripts. The TCR CDR3 was amplified in a first-round RT-PCR using the HTBI primer set. From the multiplex PCR reads, TCRdb called clonotypes with MiXCR, one entry per CDR3 protein. The sample includes hundreds of thousands of distinct CDR3 sequences, 15% to 20% of them seen just once. At least ten counts were recorded for this clonotype. Its antigen is undetermined. Any patient presenting with uncontrolled infection, other autoimmune disease, pregnancy or lactation was left out.

The clonotype originates from a woman aged 30 to 39 with Graves' hyperthyroidism. The sequenced sample consisted of blood. This rearrangement joins TRBV12-3 or TRBV12-4 to TRBJ2-5; D is perhaps TRBD1 (6 bases). CDR3 sequence: CASSSDRFSLETQYF. CDR3 DNA sequence: TGTGCCAGCAGTTCCGACAGGTTTAGTTTAGAGACCCAGTACTTC.